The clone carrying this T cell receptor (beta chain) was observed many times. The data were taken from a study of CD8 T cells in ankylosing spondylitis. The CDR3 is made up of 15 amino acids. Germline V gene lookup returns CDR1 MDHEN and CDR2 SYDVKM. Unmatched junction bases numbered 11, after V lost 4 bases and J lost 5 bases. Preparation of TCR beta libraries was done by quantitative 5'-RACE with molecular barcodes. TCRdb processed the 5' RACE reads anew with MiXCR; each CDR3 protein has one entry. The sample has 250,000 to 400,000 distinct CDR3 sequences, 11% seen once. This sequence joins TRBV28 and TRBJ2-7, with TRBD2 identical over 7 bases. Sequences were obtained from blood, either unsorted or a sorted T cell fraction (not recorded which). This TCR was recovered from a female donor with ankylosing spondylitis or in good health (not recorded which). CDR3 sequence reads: CASSYRREYGHEQYF. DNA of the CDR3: TGTGCCAGCAGTTACAGGCGGGAGTATGGCCACGAGCAGTACTTC.